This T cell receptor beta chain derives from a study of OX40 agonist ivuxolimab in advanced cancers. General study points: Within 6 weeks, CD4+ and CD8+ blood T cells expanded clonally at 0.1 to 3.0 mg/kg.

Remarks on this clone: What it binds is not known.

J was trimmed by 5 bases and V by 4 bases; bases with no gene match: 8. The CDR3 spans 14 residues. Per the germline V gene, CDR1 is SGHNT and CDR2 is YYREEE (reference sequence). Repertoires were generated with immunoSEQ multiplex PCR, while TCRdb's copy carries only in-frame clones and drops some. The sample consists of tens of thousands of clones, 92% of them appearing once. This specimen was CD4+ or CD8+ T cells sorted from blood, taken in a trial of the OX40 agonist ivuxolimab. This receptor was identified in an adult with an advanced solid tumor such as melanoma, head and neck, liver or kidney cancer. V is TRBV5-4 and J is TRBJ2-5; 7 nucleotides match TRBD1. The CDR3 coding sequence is TGTGCCAGCAGCGGGTATGAGGGGGCTGAGACCCAGTACTTC. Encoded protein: CASSGYEGAETQYF.